This is a list of T cell receptor beta chains from one sample in a study of regulatory T cells in long-lasting Graves disease. MiXCR, applied by TCRdb to the multiplex PCR reads, yields one record per CDR3 protein. The table includes about 470,000 distinct CDR3 sequences, 15% to 20% detected once. This sample was also put to use in a study of T cells in Graves' hyperthyroidism and ophthalmopathy.

The sample was peripheral blood mononuclear cells (PBMCs), taken at new diagnosis, from a patient treated with antithyroid drugs. The receptors were sampled from a middle-aged man with Graves disease. The CDR3 runs from the conserved cysteine through the conserved F or W. D genes are given only for firm matches. The size of a clone is reported for some rows only, either as once, few or many, or as a class for expanded clones.

>14|TRBD1|few|TRBJ1-5|TRBV28
TGTGCCAGCAGGGAGACAGGGGGAGGCCAGCCCCAGCATTTT
CASRETGGGQPQHF
>15|TRBD2|many|TRBJ2-7|TRBV27
TGTGCCAGCAGTTCGACCGGGACTAAATCCTACGAGCAGTACTTC
CASSSTGTKSYEQYF
>14|.|.|TRBJ1-5|TRBV27
TGTGCCAGCCACAAAACAGGATATGGGCAGCCCCAGCATTTT
CASHKTGYGQPQHF
>14|.|.|TRBJ2-5|TRBV28
TGTGCCAGCACCTCCCCGGGGTCCCAAGAGACCCAGTACTTC
CASTSPGSQETQYF
>15|.|many|TRBJ1-1|TRBV5-5
TGTGCCAGCAGCTTGGCCCAGAGGAGGAACACTGAAGCTTTCTTT
CASSLAQRRNTEAFF
>14|.|many|TRBJ1-1|TRBV5-1
TGCGCCAGCAGCTCCATGCGGGGACGTACTGAAGCTTTCTTT
CASSSMRGRTEAFF
>13|.|many|TRBJ1-2|TRBV5-6
TGTGCCAGCAACCCACAGAACCCCTATGGCTACACCTTC
CASNPQNPYGYTF
>13|.|.|TRBJ2-5|TRBV27
TGTGCCAGCAGTTTTGTGGGTCAAGAGACCCAGTACTTC
CASSFVGQETQYF
>15|TRBD2|many|TRBJ2-7|TRBV27
TGTGCCAGCAGTAGGCGGGCTAGCGGCACGTACGAGCAGTACTTC
CASSRRASGTYEQYF
>14|.|many|TRBJ2-7|TRBV28
TGTGCCAGCAGCGGTAGCCAGGGGTCCTACGAGCAGTACTTC
CASSGSQGSYEQYF
>13|.|many|TRBJ2-2|TRBV28
TGTGCCAGCAGATCGGGAAACACCGGGGAGCTGTTTTTT
CASRSGNTGELFF
>15|.|.|TRBJ2-7|TRBV11-2
TGTGCCAGCAGCTACCTGGGGGTTAGCTCCTACGAGCAGTACTTC
CASSYLGVSSYEQYF
>11|.|many|TRBJ2-1|TRBV30
TGTGCCTGGGGCACGCGCGGTGAGCAGTTCTTC
CAWGTRGEQFF
>15|TRBD1|many|TRBJ2-7|TRBV12-3/TRBV12-4
TGTGCCAGCAGTGGTCCGGGACAGGCTATCCACGAGCAGTACTTC
CASSGPGQAIHEQYF
>15|.|few|TRBJ1-3|TRBV20-1
TGCAGTGCTACAGGGAGCAGGGTGGCTGGAAACACCATATATTTT
CSATGSRVAGNTIYF
>14|TRBD2|many|TRBJ2-1|TRBV28
TGTGCCAGCAGTGCAGGACTAGCCCACAATGAGCAGTTCTTC
CASSAGLAHNEQFF
>18|TRBD2|many|TRBJ2-1|TRBV11-3
TGTGCCAGCAGCTTAGCTTCTAGCGGGAGGTACCCCTACAATGAGCAGTTCTTC
CASSLASSGRYPYNEQFF
>13|.|few|TRBJ1-2|TRBV24-1
TGTGCCACCAGTGATGGAGTTAACTATGGCTACACCTTC
CATSDGVNYGYTF
>12|.|many|TRBJ2-7|TRBV12-3/TRBV12-4
TGTGCCAGCACCTATCAGGGACACGAGCAGTACTTC
CASTYQGHEQYF
>13|.|many|TRBJ2-1|TRBV28
TGTGCCAGCAGTCTAGGGACTCGCCATGAGCAGTTCTTC
CASSLGTRHEQFF
>10|.|.|TRBJ2-5|TRBV10-1
TGCGCCAGGCTTTCGCAGACCCAGTACTTC
CARLSQTQYF
>15|.|many|TRBJ2-1|TRBV5-1
TGCGCCAGCAGCTTGAGACAGGTAACCTACAATGAGCAGTTCTTC
CASSLRQVTYNEQFF
>13|.|many|TRBJ2-7|TRBV5-1
TGCGCCAGCAGCAAAAACAGGGAATACGAGCAGTACTTC
CASSKNREYEQYF
>17|TRBD2|many|TRBJ2-1|TRBV12-3/TRBV12-4
TGTGCCAGCAGTTCCCGGACTAGCGGGAGGGCCGACCATGAGCAGTTCTTC
CASSSRTSGRADHEQFF
>14|TRBD2|.|TRBJ2-7|TRBV20-1
TGCAGTGCTAGACCGACTAGCGGGAGCTACGAGCAGTACTTC
CSARPTSGSYEQYF
>15|.|.|TRBJ2-7|TRBV20-1
TGCAGTGCTAGCGAGGGCGGGGGCGGCTCCTACGAGCAGTACTTC
CSASEGGGGSYEQYF
>13|.|many|TRBJ2-3|TRBV5-1
TGCGCCAGCAGCTTGGACAGGTACGATACGCAGTATTTT
CASSLDRYDTQYF
>14|.|many|TRBJ2-7|TRBV7-9
TGTGCCAGCAGCGGGGACTTCTTATTCTACGAGCAGTACTTC
CASSGDFLFYEQYF
>15|.|many|TRBJ1-1|TRBV2
TGTGCCAGCAGTGGACAGGCCATTAGGAACACTGAAGCTTTCTTT
CASSGQAIRNTEAFF